These 14 T cell receptor beta chains were all obtained from the same sample, sequenced in a study of T cell responses to AZD1222 COVID-19 vaccine. Only in-frame clones appear in the TCRdb table, and some are missing; sequencing was by immunoSEQ multiplex PCR. Here the sample spans over 100,000 clones, around nine tenths being singletons. Sequenced here: peripheral blood, sampled on day 0 of AZD1222 vaccination. The receptors were sampled from an adult in good health.

The gene calls are TRBV6-2 or TRBV6-3 and TRBJ2-7; tentatively, D is TRBD1 or TRBD2 (5 bases each). Germline V gene data show CDR1 as MNHEY and CDR2 as SVGEGT. The V end was cut by 2 bases, the J end by 2 bases, with 31 bases between. This CDR3 comprises 21 residues. In DNA, the CDR3 is TGTGCCAGCAGTTACGTCCCAGGGAGACCCGTATTTTTGGTCCTCGCCTACGAGCAGTACTTC. Encoded protein: CASSYVPGRPVFLVLAYEQYF.

This chain joins TRBV10-3 and TRBJ1-1; 7 bases map to TRBD1. Germline V gene lookup returns CDR1 ENHRY and CDR2 SYGVKD. This CDR3 comprises 15 residues. The junction had 9 bases not matched to a gene; V was cut back by 5 bases and J by 3 bases. CDR3 nucleotide sequence: TGTGCCATCAGTCCACGGACAGGAACGGACACTGAAGCTTTCTTT. Its protein product is CAISPRTGTDTEAFF.

This sequence joins TRBV7-9 and TRBJ1-2; tentatively, D is TRBD1 (5 bases). The V gene's germline CDR1 is SEHNR and CDR2 FQNEAQ (reference sequence). The CDR3 has 13 residues. The V and J ends lost 5 bases and 2 bases respectively, with 9 bases between them. CDR3 residues: CASSPTENYGYTF. Here the CDR3 DNA reads TGTGCCAGCAGCCCGACAGAGAACTATGGCTACACCTTC. Combining the CDR3 with reference TRBV7-9 and TRBJ1-2 gives the whole variable domain DTGVSQNPRHKITKRGQNVTFRCDPISEHNRLYWYRQTLGQGPEFLTYFQNEAQLEKSRLLSDRFSAERPKGSFSTLEIQRTEQGDSAMYLCASSPTENYGYTFGSGTRLTVV.

CDR3 in DNA: TGTGCCAGCAGCTTAGGTTCAACAACTGAAGCTTTCTTT. It codes for CASSLGSTTEAFF. The rearrangement links TRBV7-9 to TRBJ1-1; D gene ambiguous. The germline gives CDR1 SEHNR, CDR2 FQNEAQ (reference sequence). The CDR3 is 13 residues long. V lost 1 base and J lost 5, with 8 bases in between. The full variable domain, completed using reference TRBV7-9 and TRBJ1-1, is DTGVSQNPRHKITKRGQNVTFRCDPISEHNRLYWYRQTLGQGPEFLTYFQNEAQLEKSRLLSDRFSAERPKGSFSTLEIQRTEQGDSAMYLCASSLGSTTEAFFGQGTRLTVV.

The rearrangement uses TRBV6-1 and TRBJ1-5, with 9 bases aligning to TRBD1. CDR1 is MNHNS and CDR2 is SASEGT in the germline V gene. J gave up 4 bases and V 6 bases, and 4 bases lay outside the gene matches. The CDR3 runs to 14 residues. Here the CDR3 DNA reads TGTGCCAGCAGGTACGGGACAGGGAATCAGCCCCAGCATTTT. It translates to CASRYGTGNQPQHF.

The rearrangement links TRBV7-9 to TRBJ1-1; 7 nucleotides match TRBD1. The CDR3 runs 14 residues. The V and J ends lost 2 bases and 3 bases, in that order; junction bases with no gene match: 3. Germline CDR1 and CDR2: SEHNR and FQNEAQ (reference sequence). CDR3 sequence reads: CASSLPGGDTEAFF. The CDR3 nucleotides are TGTGCCAGCAGCTTACCAGGGGGGGACACTGAAGCTTTCTTT.

In this sample, this clone turned up once. V is TRBV6-5 and J is TRBJ2-1, with 8 positions matching TRBD1. Trimming at V came to 2 bases and at J to 9 bases, leaving 3 bases not matched to a gene. This CDR3 contains 13 residues. The germline V gene has CDR1 MNHEY and CDR2 SVGAGI. The CDR3 loop reads CASSYLQGGEQFF. CDR3 nucleotides: TGTGCCAGCAGTTACCTACAGGGGGGTGAGCAGTTCTTC.

The V and J genes are TRBV5-1 and TRBJ1-4; 7 nucleotides align to TRBD1. Germline CDR1 SGHRS, CDR2 YFSETQ. The trim removed 0 bases at V and 6 bases at J, leaving 5 bases unmatched. CDR3 length: 15 amino acids. The CDR3 region has the DNA TGCGCCAGCAGCTTGGGAGACAGGGCCTATGAAAAACTGTTTTTT. It codes for CASSLGDRAYEKLFF.

The gene calls are TRBV30 and TRBJ1-5, with D maybe TRBD1 (6 bases). Trimming took off 0 bases at V and 0 bases at J, with 18 bases between the two ends. Germline V gene lookup returns CDR1 GTSNPN and CDR2 SVGIG (reference sequence). The CDR3 sequence is 18 residues long. CDR3 protein: CAWSVIAGDPPSNQPQHF. Here the CDR3 DNA reads TGTGCCTGGAGTGTAATAGCAGGGGACCCTCCTAGCAATCAGCCCCAGCATTTT.

The chain carries TRBV5-1 and TRBJ1-2, with D hard to call. The V gene lost 3 bases and the J gene lost 2 bases, with 5 bases spanning the gap. The CDR3 extends over 12 amino acids. Germline V lookup: CDR1 SGHRS, CDR2 YFSETQ. CDR3 sequence reads: CASSSDNYGYTF. The CDR3 region has the DNA TGCGCCAGCAGCTCGGACAACTATGGCTACACCTTC.

This chain uses TRBV4-2 with TRBJ1-1; weak D call: TRBD1 (5 bases). Germline V lookup: CDR1 LGHNA, CDR2 YNFKEQ. V shed 1 base and J shed 2 bases, with 11 bases lying between them. This CDR3 has 15 residues. This chain's CDR3 is CASSQVGTPNTEAFF. The CDR3 DNA follows: TGTGCCAGCAGCCAAGTCGGGACGCCTAACACTGAAGCTTTCTTT.

This chain connects TRBV7-3 to TRBJ1-1; 10 bases match TRBD1. Germline-derived CDR1 and CDR2 are SGHTA and FQGTGA. With 5 bases clipped from V and 4 bases from J, the junction kept 4 bases outside the gene matches. The CDR3 has 14 residues. For the CDR3, the DNA is TGTGCCAGCAGCACCCGGACAGGGGGCACTGAAGCTTTCTTT. Translating gives CASSTRTGGTEAFF.

The chain employs TRBV3-1 (or the pseudogene TRBV3-2) and TRBJ1-2, with D perhaps TRBD1 (5 bases). The length of the CDR3 is 12 residues. Trimming pared 1 base from V and 8 bases from J, leaving 8 bases between. CDR1 is LGHDT, CDR2 YNNKEL, per germline (reference sequence). The CDR3 region is CASSQGQTGYTF. The CDR3 DNA reads TGTGCCAGCAGCCAAGGACAGACGGGCTACACCTTC.

The rearrangement joins TRBV5-1 to TRBJ2-7; D is perhaps TRBD1 or TRBD2 (5 bases each). Germline CDR1 reads SGHRS; CDR2 reads YFSETQ. The CDR3 consists of 15 residues. Trimming pared 4 bases from V and 4 bases from J, leaving 18 bases between. The DNA for the CDR3 is TGCGCCAGCAGCAGGGAGACCGGGGCTCCTTACGAGCAGTACTTC. This codes for CASSRETGAPYEQYF. Combining the CDR3 with reference TRBV5-1 and TRBJ2-7 gives the whole variable domain KAGVTQTPRYLIKTRGQQVTLSCSPISGHRSVSWYQQTPGQGLQFLFEYFSETQRNKGNFPGRFSGRQFSNSRSEMNVSTLELGDSALYLCASSRETGAPYEQYFGPGTRLTVT.